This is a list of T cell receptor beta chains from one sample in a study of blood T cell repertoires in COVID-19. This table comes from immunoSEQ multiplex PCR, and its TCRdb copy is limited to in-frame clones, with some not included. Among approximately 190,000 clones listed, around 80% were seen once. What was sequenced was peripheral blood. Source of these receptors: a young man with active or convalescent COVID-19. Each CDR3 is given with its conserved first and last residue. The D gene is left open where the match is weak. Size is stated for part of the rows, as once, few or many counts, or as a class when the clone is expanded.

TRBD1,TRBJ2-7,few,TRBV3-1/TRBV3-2,CASSWDRDYEQYF,TGTGCCAGCAGCTGGGACAGGGACTACGAGCAGTACTTC
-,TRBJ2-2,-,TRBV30,CAWSESQTGELFF,TGTGCCTGGAGCGAATCCCAGACCGGGGAGCTGTTTTTT
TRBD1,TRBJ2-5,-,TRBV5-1,CASSSDRAGTQYF,TGCGCCAGCAGCTCGGACAGGGCCGGGACCCAGTACTTC
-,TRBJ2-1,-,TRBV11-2,CASSAIQGAPYNEQFF,TGTGCCAGCAGCGCCATCCAGGGTGCTCCCTACAATGAGCAGTTCTTC
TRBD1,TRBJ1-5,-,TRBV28,CASSSWAGQGSDQPQHF,TGTGCCAGCAGTTCTTGGGCCGGACAGGGATCAGATCAGCCCCAGCATTTT
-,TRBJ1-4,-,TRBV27,CASSFAGTNEKLFF,TGTGCCAGCAGTTTTGCGGGGACTAATGAAAAACTGTTTTTT
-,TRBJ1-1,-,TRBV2,CASSPQQGNTEAFF,TGTGCCAGCAGTCCACAACAGGGGAACACTGAAGCTTTCTTT
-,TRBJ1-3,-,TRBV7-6,CASSLTGDLSGNTIYF,TGTGCCAGCAGCTTGACAGGAGACCTCTCTGGAAACACCATATATTTT
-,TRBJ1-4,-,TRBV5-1,CASSRTGNNEKLFF,TGCGCCAGCAGCCGCACGGGAAATAATGAAAAACTGTTTTTT
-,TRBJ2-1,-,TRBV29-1,CSVGRVLTANEQFF,TGCAGCGTTGGTAGAGTCTTGACAGCCAATGAGCAGTTCTTC
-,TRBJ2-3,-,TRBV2,CASSEGAGVTDTQYF,TGTGCCAGCAGTGAGGGGGCAGGGGTTACAGATACGCAGTATTTT
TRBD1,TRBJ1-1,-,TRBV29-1,CSVDALGQASPPQTFF,TGCAGCGTTGACGCCCTAGGACAGGCGTCACCACCCCAAACTTTCTTT
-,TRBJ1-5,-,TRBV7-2,CASSLQGLGQPQHF,TGTGCCAGCAGCTTACAGGGTCTAGGGCAGCCCCAGCATTTT
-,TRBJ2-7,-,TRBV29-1,CSVGFHPGTYEQYF,TGCAGCGTTGGGTTTCACCCCGGGACCTACGAGCAGTACTTC
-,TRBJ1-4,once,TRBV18,CASSPRGGEKLFF,TGTGCCAGCTCACCCCGGGGGGGTGAAAAACTGTTTTTT
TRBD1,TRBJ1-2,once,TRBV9,CASSVGTGTEYGYTF,TGTGCCAGCAGCGTAGGGACAGGGACGGAGTATGGCTACACCTTC
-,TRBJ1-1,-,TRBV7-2,CASKRQTNTEAFF,TGTGCCAGCAAGAGACAGACGAACACTGAAGCTTTCTTT
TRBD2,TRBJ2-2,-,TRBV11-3,CASRTGLAGVAGELFF,TGTGCCAGCAGGACGGGACTAGCGGGAGTGGCGGGGGAGCTGTTTTTT
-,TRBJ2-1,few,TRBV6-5,CASSSRIAISGNEQFF,TGTGCCAGCAGTTCACGGATAGCGATATCGGGGAATGAGCAGTTCTTC
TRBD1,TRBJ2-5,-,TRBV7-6,CASSSESGGTRETQYF,TGTGCCAGCAGCTCGGAGTCAGGGGGTACGCGAGAGACCCAGTACTTC
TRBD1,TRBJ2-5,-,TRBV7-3,CASSAKTGGGETQYF,TGTGCCAGCAGCGCAAAGACAGGGGGAGGGGAGACCCAGTACTTC
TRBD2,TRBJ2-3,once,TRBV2,CASSERAGGPTDTQYF,TGTGCCAGCAGTGAAAGGGCGGGGGGACCCACAGATACGCAGTATTTT
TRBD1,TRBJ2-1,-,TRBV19,CASSEDRVEQFF,TGTGCCAGTAGTGAAGACAGGGTTGAGCAGTTCTTC
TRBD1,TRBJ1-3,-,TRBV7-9,CATRQGSGNTIYF,TGTGCCACCCGACAGGGAAGCGGAAACACCATATATTTT
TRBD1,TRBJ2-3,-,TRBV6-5,CASSYSIRGRDTQYF,TGTGCCAGCAGTTACTCGATCAGGGGGCGAGATACGCAGTATTTT
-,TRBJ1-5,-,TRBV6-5,CASGWGLGGNQPQHF,TGTGCCAGCGGTTGGGGTCTAGGGGGAAATCAGCCCCAGCATTTT
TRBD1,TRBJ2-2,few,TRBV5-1,CASVDRGTGELFF,TGCGCCAGCGTGGACAGGGGCACCGGGGAGCTGTTTTTT
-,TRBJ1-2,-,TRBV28,CASSRVEAYGYTF,TGTGCCAGCAGTAGGGTGGAGGCCTATGGCTACACCTTC
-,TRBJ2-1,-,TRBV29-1,CSVEMSTYNEQFF,TGCAGCGTTGAGATGAGTACCTACAATGAGCAGTTCTTC
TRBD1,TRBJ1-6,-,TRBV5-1,CASRLDRGNSPLHF,TGCGCCAGCAGACTGGACAGGGGGAATTCACCCCTCCACTTT
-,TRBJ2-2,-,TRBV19,CASKAPSDYGELFF,TGTGCCAGCAAAGCCCCCTCTGACTACGGGGAGCTGTTTTTT
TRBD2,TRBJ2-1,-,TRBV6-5,CASSYSTSGSFNEQFF,TGTGCCAGCAGTTACTCGACTAGCGGGTCCTTCAATGAGCAGTTCTTC
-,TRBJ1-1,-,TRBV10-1,CASSSSLGKNTEAFF,TGCGCCAGCAGTTCGAGTTTGGGCAAGAACACTGAAGCTTTCTTT
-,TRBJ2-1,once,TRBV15,CATTLLRDSAGNEQFF,TGTGCCACCACTCTTCTCCGGGACAGCGCGGGGAATGAGCAGTTCTTC
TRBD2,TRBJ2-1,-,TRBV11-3,CASSGRTSRNEQFF,TGTGCCAGCAGCGGGCGGACTAGTCGGAATGAGCAGTTCTTC
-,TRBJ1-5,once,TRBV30,CAWSSVANQPQHF,TGTGCCTGGAGCAGCGTGGCCAATCAGCCCCAGCATTTT
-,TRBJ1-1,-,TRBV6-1,CASSEGAGGATEAFF,TGTGCCAGCAGTGAAGGAGCGGGAGGGGCCACTGAAGCTTTCTTT
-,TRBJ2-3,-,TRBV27,CASSSLRNTQYF,TGTGCCAGCAGTTCCCTGAGGAATACGCAGTATTTT
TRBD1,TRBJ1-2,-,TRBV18,CASSPGAQGTFGYTF,TGTGCCAGCTCCCCGGGGGCACAGGGGACTTTTGGCTACACCTTC
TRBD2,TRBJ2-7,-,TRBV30,CAWSRGTSGRAYEQYF,TGTGCCTGGAGTCGAGGGACTAGCGGGAGGGCCTACGAGCAGTACTTC
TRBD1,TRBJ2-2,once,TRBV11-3,CASSPIGQGSGELFF,TGTGCCAGCAGCCCGATTGGACAGGGTTCCGGGGAGCTGTTTTTT
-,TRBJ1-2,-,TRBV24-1,CATSDLEQGGGYTF,TGTGCCACCAGTGATTTGGAACAGGGCGGAGGCTACACCTTC
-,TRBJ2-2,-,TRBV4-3,CASSQRFASLAVGGGPGELFF,TGCGCCAGCAGCCAACGATTCGCATCCCTGGCGGTAGGGGGGGGACCCGGGGAGCTGTTTTTT
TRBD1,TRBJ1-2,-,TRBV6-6,CASSYSGDRGHGYTF,TGTGCCAGCAGTTACTCAGGAGACAGGGGCCATGGCTACACCTTC
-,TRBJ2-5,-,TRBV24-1,CATSDTEGQETQYF,TGTGCCACCAGTGACACCGAGGGCCAAGAGACCCAGTACTTC
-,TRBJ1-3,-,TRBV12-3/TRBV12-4,CASNGGVGNTIYF,TGTGCCAGCAACGGAGGGGTGGGAAACACCATATATTTT
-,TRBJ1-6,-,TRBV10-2,CASSEIGDSPLHF,TGCGCCAGCAGTGAGATAGGGGATTCACCCCTCCACTTT
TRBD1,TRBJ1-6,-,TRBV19,CASSATDRGYNSPLHF,TGTGCCAGTAGTGCCACGGACAGGGGCTATAATTCACCCCTCCACTTT
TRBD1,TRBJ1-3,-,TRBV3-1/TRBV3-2,CASSQDSGGRGNTIYF,TGTGCCAGCAGCCAAGATAGCGGCGGCAGGGGGAACACCATATATTTT
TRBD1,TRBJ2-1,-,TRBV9,CASSAWTGRNEQFF,TGTGCCAGCAGCGCCTGGACAGGGCGGAATGAGCAGTTCTTC